This TCR beta chain emerged from a study of T cells in Graves' hyperthyroidism and ophthalmopathy. Regions amplified from RNA transcripts were the TCR beta CDR3 regions. TCR CDR3 underwent first-round RT-PCR with the HTBI primer set. TCRdb reprocessed the multiplex PCR reads via MiXCR and lists one record per CDR3 protein. This sample has about 350,000 distinct CDR3 sequences, with approximately 15% found just once. V lost 1 base, J lost 1 base, and 17 bases lay in between. The germline V gene has CDR1 KGHSH and CDR2 LQKENI. The CDR3 is 18 residues long. The chain combines TRBV18 with TRBJ1-3; D remains ambiguous. The sequence was obtained from a woman younger than 45 with Graves' hyperthyroidism. The sequenced material came from blood. For the CDR3, the DNA is TGTGCCAGCTCACCACAAGCGCCGGCTCGAGGGTCTGGAAACACCATATATTTT. Its protein is CASSPQAPARGSGNTIYF.